This T cell receptor (beta chain) comes out of a study of T cells in Graves' hyperthyroidism and ophthalmopathy. This clonotype was counted ten times or more. Any patient presenting with uncontrolled infection, other autoimmune disease, pregnancy or lactation was left out. J lost 8 bases, V lost 3 bases, and 13 bases had no gene match. Per germline, CDR1 DFQATT and CDR2 SNEGSKA (reference sequence). The CDR3 contains 15 residues. Researchers amplified the TCR beta CDR3 regions from RNA transcripts. The HTBI primer set drove a first-round RT-PCR of the TCR CDR3. TCRdb recomputed calls from the multiplex PCR reads with MiXCR, one row per CDR3 protein. The sample has some 510,000 distinct CDR3 sequences; less than 25% are singletons.

The sequencing sample was made of blood. The receptor comes from a young man with Graves' hyperthyroidism. The genes are TRBV20-1 and TRBJ1-1; TRBD1 aligns across 9 bases. The CDR3, as DNA: TGCAGTGCTAGTGGTACAGGGGGCGCAAGGGCGGAAGCTTTCTTT. The encoded protein is CSASGTGGARAEAFF.